This T cell receptor beta chain was found in a study of Ad26.COV2.S vaccination and SARS-CoV-2 variants. Germline values: CDR1 DFQATT, CDR2 SNEGSKA (reference sequence). The CDR3 totals 12 residues. V shed 3 bases and J shed 2 bases, with 8 bases lying between them. Sample treatment: roughly 18 received Ad26.COV2.S at low or high dose, single or two shots; a few received placebo; per-sample allocation not given. Samples came from day 63 after the first vaccine or placebo injection. The protocol was immunoSEQ multiplex PCR, while the TCRdb copy is restricted to in-frame clones and leaves out a portion. The sample shows 200,000 to 300,000 clones, roughly 88% of them seen only once.

The chain carries TRBV20-1 and TRBJ2-7, with D unclear. This receptor was obtained from a person between 18 and 60 years old who received the Ad26.COV2.S COVID-19 vaccine or a placebo. This material consisted of peripheral blood, taken in a trial of Ad26.COV2.S vaccine versus placebo. CDR3 amino acids: CSASGRTYEQYF. CDR3 nucleotides: TGCAGTGCTAGTGGGCGGACCTACGAGCAGTACTTC.